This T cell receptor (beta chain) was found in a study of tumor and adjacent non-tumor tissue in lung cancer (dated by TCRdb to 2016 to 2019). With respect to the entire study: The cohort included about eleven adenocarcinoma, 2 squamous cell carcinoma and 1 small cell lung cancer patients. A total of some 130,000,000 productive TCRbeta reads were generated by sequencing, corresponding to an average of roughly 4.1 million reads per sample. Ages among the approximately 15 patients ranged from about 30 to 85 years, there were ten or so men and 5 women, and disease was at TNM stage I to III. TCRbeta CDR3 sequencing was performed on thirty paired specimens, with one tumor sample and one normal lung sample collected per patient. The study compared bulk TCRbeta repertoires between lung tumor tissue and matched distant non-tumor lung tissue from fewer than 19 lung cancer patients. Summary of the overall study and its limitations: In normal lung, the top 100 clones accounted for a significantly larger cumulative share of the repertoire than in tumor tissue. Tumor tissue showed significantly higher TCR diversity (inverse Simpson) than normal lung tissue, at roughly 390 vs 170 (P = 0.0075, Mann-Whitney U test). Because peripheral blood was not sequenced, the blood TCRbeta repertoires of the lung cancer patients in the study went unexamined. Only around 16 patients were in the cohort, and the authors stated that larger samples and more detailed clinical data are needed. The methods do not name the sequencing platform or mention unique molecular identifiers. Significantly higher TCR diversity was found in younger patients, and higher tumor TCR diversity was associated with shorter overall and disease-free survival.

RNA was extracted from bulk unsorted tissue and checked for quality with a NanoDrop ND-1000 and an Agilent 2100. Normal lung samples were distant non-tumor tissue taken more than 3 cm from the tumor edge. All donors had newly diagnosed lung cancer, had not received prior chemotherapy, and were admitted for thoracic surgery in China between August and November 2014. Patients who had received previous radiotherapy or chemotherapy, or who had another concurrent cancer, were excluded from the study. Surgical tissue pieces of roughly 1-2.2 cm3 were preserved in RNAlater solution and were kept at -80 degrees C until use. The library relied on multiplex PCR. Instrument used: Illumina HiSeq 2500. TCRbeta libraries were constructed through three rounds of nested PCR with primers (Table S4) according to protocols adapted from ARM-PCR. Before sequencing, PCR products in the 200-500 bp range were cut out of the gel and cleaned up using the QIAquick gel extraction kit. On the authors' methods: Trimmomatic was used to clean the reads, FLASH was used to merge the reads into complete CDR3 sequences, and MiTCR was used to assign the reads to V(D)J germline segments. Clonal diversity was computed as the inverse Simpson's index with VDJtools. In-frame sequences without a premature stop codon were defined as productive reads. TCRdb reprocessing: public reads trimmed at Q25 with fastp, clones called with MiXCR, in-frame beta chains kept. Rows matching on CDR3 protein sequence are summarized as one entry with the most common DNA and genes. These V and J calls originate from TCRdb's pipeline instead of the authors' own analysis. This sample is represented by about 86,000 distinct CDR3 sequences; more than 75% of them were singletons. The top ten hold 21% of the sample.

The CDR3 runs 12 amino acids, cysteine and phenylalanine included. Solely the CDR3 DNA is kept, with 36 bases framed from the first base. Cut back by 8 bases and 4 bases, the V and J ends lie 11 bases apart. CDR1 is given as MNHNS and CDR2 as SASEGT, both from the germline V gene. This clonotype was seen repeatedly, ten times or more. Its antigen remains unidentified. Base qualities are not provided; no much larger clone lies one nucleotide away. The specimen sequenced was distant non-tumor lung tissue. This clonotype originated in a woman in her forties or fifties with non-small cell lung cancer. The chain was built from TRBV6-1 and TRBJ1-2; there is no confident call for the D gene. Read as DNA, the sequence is TGTGCCAGCCGTCCGGGCCTCTATGGCTACACCTTC. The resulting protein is CASRPGLYGYTF.